The clone carrying this TCR beta chain was observed a few times. What it binds is not known. The PCR contained 60 Vbeta and 13 Jbeta primers. Profiled with immunoSEQ multiplex PCR; TCRdb holds only in-frame clones, not every one. The table has around 160,000 clones, about 75% seen once. The entry originates in a study of cytomegalovirus exposure and HLA in healthy donors. Findings and caveats of the study: Prior analysis indicated that the majority of TCR beta V segments exhibited productivity approximately 87% or approximately 30% of the time.

The CDR3 length is 15 residues. From germline, CDR1 is MNHEY and CDR2 SMNVEV (reference sequence). The V gene lost 6 bases and the J gene lost 0 bases, with 9 bases spanning the gap. The TCR was taken from a man between 18 and 29 years old in good health and CMV-seropositive. Specimen: PBMCs. This chain connects TRBV27 to TRBJ2-6, with a weak D call TRBD2 (6 bases). CDR3 DNA: TGTGCCAGCAGCCGGGGGAGCTCTGGGGCCAACGTCCTGACTTTC. It is translated as CASSRGSSGANVLTF.